This T cell receptor beta chain was found in a study of T cells after yellow fever vaccination. In this sample, this clonotype turned up a few times. Its antigen is as yet unknown. Study-wide results and limits: Boosting was followed by the reappearance of most primary-vaccination clones (just under 97% CD4, about 90% CD8). Researchers report a weaker secondary response that nonetheless peaked faster, day 5 versus 15.

V was cut by 0 bases and J by 1 base, with 9 bases left in between. Germline values: CDR1 MNHEY, CDR2 SVGAGI. The CDR3 runs to 15 residues. Making TCR cDNA involved 5'RACE template switching, which added UMIs and a universal primer site. TCRdb re-derived calls from the 5' RACE reads in MiXCR, one entry per CDR3 protein. The sample lists 450,000 to 600,000 distinct CDR3 sequences, less than 20% occurring once. The receptor's source is a man between 18 and 35 years old who received the YFV17D yellow fever vaccine. This material consisted of PBMCs, taken more than 4 days after the first yellow fever vaccination. The chain couples TRBV6-5 to TRBJ2-5; D unclear. Here the CDR3 DNA reads TGTGCCAGCAGTTACTCGATCAGCTTCCAAGAGACCCAGTACTTC. This sequence encodes CASSYSISFQETQYF.